This T cell receptor (beta chain) is from a study of neoadjuvant anti-PD-1 for oral cavity cancer. Germline-derived CDR1 and CDR2 are SGHRS and YFSETQ. V lost 4 bases to trimming and J lost 4 bases; unmatched junction nucleotides: 14. The CDR3 extends over 19 amino acids. This table comes from immunoSEQ multiplex PCR, and its TCRdb copy is limited to in-frame clones, with some not included. The sample has 14,000 to 15,000 clones, roughly 70% seen once; the top ten hold roughly 2.9%. The source of this sequence is a person aged 40-85 years with oral cavity squamous cell carcinoma. The rearrangement links TRBV5-1 to TRBJ2-1; 13 positions match TRBD2. Material: PBMCs, obtained before nivolumab (anti-PD-1) treatment. This CDR3 reads CASSRLTGTSGALYNEQFF. The CDR3 region has the DNA TGCGCCAGCAGCCGACTAACCGGGACTAGCGGGGCCCTGTACAATGAGCAGTTCTTC.